The T cell receptor (beta chain) described here comes from a study of T cell responses to AZD1222 COVID-19 vaccine. Only in-frame clones appear in the TCRdb table, and some are missing; sequencing was by immunoSEQ multiplex PCR. The repertoire consists of about 180,000 clones, with approximately 94% occurring once and the leading ten covering roughly 1.5%. This clone has only one observation. Between the trimmed V and J ends, which lost 1 base and 9 bases, there was a span of 9 bases. The CDR3 consists of 13 residues. The germline V gene has CDR1 KGHDR and CDR2 SFDVKD. The receptor was isolated from an adult who received the AZD1222 COVID-19 vaccine. Material: peripheral blood, obtained 28 days after the second AZD1222 dose. The V gene is TRBV24-1, the J gene TRBJ2-1; no clear D gene. The CDR3 is CATSDFPFAEQFF. The CDR3 nucleotides read TGTGCCACCAGTGATTTCCCGTTCGCTGAGCAGTTCTTC.